Following are 13 T cell receptor beta chains from one sample sequenced in a study of cytomegalovirus exposure and HLA in healthy donors. It was with 60 Vbeta and 13 Jbeta primers that the PCR ran. TCRdb's table, derived via immunoSEQ multiplex PCR, lists solely in-frame clones and lacks some. Seen here are 140,000 to 150,000 clones, 70% observed once, and the top ten hold roughly 2%. Sample: PBMCs. These receptors originate from a woman in her fifties or sixties in good health and CMV-seropositive.

This clone came up once. This rearrangement joins TRBV2 to TRBJ1-2; D possibly corresponds to TRBD1 (6 bases). V was trimmed by 4 bases and J by 4 bases, leaving 13 bases between them. The germline V gene has CDR1 SNHLY and CDR2 FYNNEI. The CDR3 loop spans 14 amino acids. CDR3 amino acids: CASSAPSGVYGYTF. The CDR3 DNA sequence: TGTGCCAGCAGTGCCCCGTCAGGGGTCTATGGCTACACCTTC.

Note on this clone: The sample holds other DNA sequences that translate to the same CDR3. The chain employs TRBV9 and TRBJ1-1; D call uncertain. The CDR3 covers 13 residues. Per germline, CDR1 SGDLS and CDR2 YYNGEE. The V end lost 0 bases, the J end lost 2 bases, and 5 bases lay between the germline ends. As DNA, the CDR3 is TGTGCCAGCAGCGTAGCAGGTAACACTGAAGCTTTCTTT. Its protein product is CASSVAGNTEAFF. The variable domain in full, with the rest retrieved from reference TRBV9 and TRBJ1-1, is DSGVTQTPKHLITATGQRVTLRCSPRSGDLSVYWYQQSLDQGLQFLIQYYNGEERAKGNILERFSAQQFPDLHSELNLSSLELGDSALYFCASSVAGNTEAFFGQGTRLTVV.

V gene TRBV28 combines with J gene TRBJ1-2; TRBD1 aligns across 7 bases. There are 12 residues in the CDR3. The germline gives CDR1 MDHEN, CDR2 SYDVKM. V lost 8 bases, J lost 7 bases, and 7 bases stayed unmatched. For the CDR3, the DNA is TGTGCCAGCCAGACAGGGATGTTTGGCTACACCTTC. Its protein is CASQTGMFGYTF.

The chain joins TRBV5-1 to TRBJ1-2; 9 bases are shared with TRBD1. V dropped 2 bases and J dropped 4; count of bases not matched to a gene: 9. This CDR3 has 16 residues. Germline-derived CDR1 and CDR2 are SGHRS and YFSETQ. CDR3 bases: TGCGCCAGCAGCTTCTTAAAACGGGACAGGGTCTATGGCTACACCTTC. It codes for CASSFLKRDRVYGYTF.

A remark on this clone: The junction shows a germline mismatch at one end, possibly a read error. Other nucleotide sequences in the sample specify the same CDR3. The rearrangement uses TRBV5-1 and TRBJ2-6, with 7 bases fitting TRBD1. Germline V gives CDR1 SGHRS, CDR2 YFSETQ. The CDR3 covers 16 residues. CDR3 region: CASSVKGATGANVLTF. The CDR3 coding sequence is TGCGCCAGCAGCGTAAAGGGGGCCACTGGGGCTAACGTCCTGACTTTC.

The chain carries TRBV6-5 and TRBJ2-1; 8 bases fit TRBD2. The junction had 5 bases not matched to a gene; V was cut back by 8 bases and J by 2 bases. This CDR3 region has 14 residues. Germline V lookup: CDR1 MNHEY, CDR2 SVGAGI. As DNA, the CDR3 is TGTGCCAGCGCCCGGCGGGAGGCCTACAATGAGCAGTTCTTC. Encoded protein: CASARREAYNEQFF.

The chain is built from TRBV6-1 and TRBJ1-5; D call uncertain. Germline-derived CDR1 and CDR2 are MNHNS and SASEGT. The CDR3 contains 16 residues. Trimming shortened V by 3 bases and J by 0 bases, and 12 bases separated the two germline ends. The CDR3 protein is CASSDSLNYSNQPQHF. DNA for the CDR3: TGTGCCAGCAGTGATTCTTTGAACTATAGCAATCAGCCCCAGCATTTT.

Remarks on this clone: The junction does not match germline at one end; this may be a read error. Different DNA sequences within this sample yield the same CDR3. The J gene is TRBJ1-2, the V gene TRBV7-6; TRBD1 is a possible D gene (5 bases). Germline-derived CDR1 and CDR2 are SGHVS and FNYEAQ. The CDR3 is made up of 15 amino acids. In nucleotides, the CDR3 is TGCGCCAGCAGCTTAGCGGAGGCAGGGAGGGGTGGCTACACCTTC. Protein sequence: CASSLAEAGRGGYTF.

The gene calls are TRBV7-9 and TRBJ1-4; D is undetermined. Germline V CDR1 and CDR2: SEHNR, FQNEAQ (reference sequence). The CDR3 runs 15 residues. The V end was cut by 0 bases, the J end by 0 bases, with 5 bases between. CDR3 DNA: TGTGCCAGCAGCTTAGCCTTTGCAACTAATGAAAAACTGTTTTTT. Its translation: CASSLAFATNEKLFF.

The chain combines TRBV7-9 with TRBJ1-2; 7 bases are shared with TRBD1. The CDR3 runs to 14 residues. The germline CDR1 and CDR2 sequences are SEHNR and FQNEAQ (reference sequence). J lost 4 bases, V lost 5 bases, and 7 bases had no gene match. As DNA, the CDR3 is TGTGCCAGCAGCCCCGGGGACAGTATCTATGGCTACACCTTC. Protein product: CASSPGDSIYGYTF.

This rearrangement joins TRBV6-4 to TRBJ1-2, with 12 bases aligning to TRBD1. This CDR3 spans 14 amino acids. Germline V gene lookup returns CDR1 MRHNA and CDR2 SNTAGT. J was trimmed by 8 bases and V by 6 bases; bases with no gene match: 7. CDR3 in DNA: TGTGCCAGCAGAGCCGGGACAGGGGGCGGCGGCTACACCTTC. It is translated as CASRAGTGGGGYTF.

This clone was seen once. V is TRBV29-1 and J is TRBJ1-2; 7 bases are shared with TRBD1. This CDR3 has 13 residues. Trimming at V came to 5 bases and at J to 8 bases, leaving 11 bases not matched to a gene. CDR1 is SQVTM, CDR2 ANQGSEA, per germline. CDR3 sequence reads: CSVIGQAPRGYTF. The CDR3 DNA reads as TGCAGCGTTATCGGACAGGCTCCTCGGGGCTACACCTTC.

The V gene is TRBV27, the J gene TRBJ1-4; 10 bases are shared with TRBD1. The V segment lost 4 bases and the J segment 5 bases; nucleotides outside the gene matches: 4. Germline V gene data show CDR1 as MNHEY and CDR2 as SMNVEV (reference sequence). CDR3 length: 15 residues. The CDR3 region is CASSSTDRGNEKLFF. CDR3 coding DNA: TGTGCCAGCAGTTCTACGGACAGGGGGAATGAAAAACTGTTTTTT.